The 28 T cell receptor beta chains reported below all come from one sample, sequenced in a study of PD-1 blockade in classical Hodgkin lymphoma. The time point: cycle 4 day 1 (C4D1), after 6 weeks of nivolumab. After autologous stem cell transplantation all patients relapsed, and prior brentuximab vedotin exposure differed between cohorts. Generated by immunoSEQ multiplex PCR, the TCRdb table keeps only in-frame clones and is missing some. The table includes nearly 25,000 clones, around three quarters detected once. Sequenced material: peripheral blood mononuclear cells (PBMCs), taken before the fourth cycle of nivolumab. The receptors were sampled from a human donor with classical Hodgkin lymphoma.

The chain has TRBV5-5 and TRBJ1-6, with 9 nucleotides matching TRBD1. V shed 2 bases, J shed 9 bases, and the junction held 12 bases outside the gene matches. CDR1 and CDR2 from the germline V gene are SGHKS and YYEKEE (reference sequence). There are 17 residues in the CDR3. CDR3 bases: TGTGCCAGCAGCTTTGCGGGGCCGGGACAGGGCGGTTCACCCCTCCACTTT. This translates into CASSFAGPGQGGSPLHF.

This sequence joins TRBV2 and TRBJ2-5; no clear D. The V and J ends lost 6 bases and 2 bases respectively, with 7 bases between them. Germline values: CDR1 SNHLY, CDR2 FYNNEI. The CDR3 has 12 residues. CDR3 region: CASSRWQETQYF. The CDR3 DNA reads as TGTGCCAGCAGCCGTTGGCAAGAGACCCAGTACTTC.

In regard to this clone: The sample has other DNA sequences that encode this CDR3 too. The CDR3 coding sequence is TGTGCCAGCTCCCAGGGGGGAGCAGATACGCAGTATTTT. This codes for CASSQGGADTQYF. The chain links TRBV28 to TRBJ2-3, with TRBD1 as a possible D gene (7 bases). This CDR3 comprises 13 residues. CDR1 and CDR2 (germline): MDHEN, SYDVKM. Trimming took off 8 bases at V and 4 bases at J, with 13 bases between the two ends.

The chain couples TRBV19 to TRBJ2-2, with D possibly being TRBD1 (6 bases). The length of the CDR3 is 13 residues. Germline V gives CDR1 LNHDA, CDR2 SQIVND (reference sequence). Trimming shortened V by 6 bases and J by 5 bases, and 10 bases separated the two germline ends. The CDR3 loop is CASSHTGTGELFF. CDR3 sequence (DNA): TGTGCCAGTAGCCATACAGGGACCGGGGAGCTGTTTTTT.

The chain combines TRBV19 with TRBJ1-2, with D tentatively TRBD1 (5 bases). This CDR3 has 13 amino acids. The ends were cut back, 3 bases at V and 4 bases at J, with 9 bases in the middle. CDR1 and CDR2 from the germline V gene are LNHDA and SQIVND (reference sequence). The CDR3 region has the DNA TGTGCCAGTAGTATCCCCAGGGTCTATGGCTACACCTTC. It translates to CASSIPRVYGYTF.

The chain combines TRBV4-3 with TRBJ2-2; no clear D gene. CDR3 length equals 15 residues. Germline loops: CDR1 LGHNA, CDR2 YSLEER. Trimming removed 4 bases from V and 1 base from J, with 10 bases in between. The CDR3 sequence: CASSPMWRNTGELFF. The CDR3 nucleotides read TGCGCCAGCAGCCCGATGTGGAGGAACACCGGGGAGCTGTTTTTT.

The J gene is TRBJ1-6, the V gene TRBV19; D may be TRBD1 (5 bases). The CDR3 extends over 14 amino acids. The V gene lost 3 bases and the J gene lost 8 bases, with 11 bases spanning the gap. Germline CDR1 LNHDA, CDR2 SQIVND (reference sequence). The CDR3 here is CASSMGQVDSPLHF. The CDR3 nucleotides are TGTGCCAGTAGTATGGGGCAGGTAGATTCACCCCTCCACTTT.

The V call is TRBV28, the J call TRBJ2-5; 8 bases line up with TRBD1. The V gene's germline CDR1 is MDHEN and CDR2 SYDVKM. The CDR3 loop spans 14 amino acids. J was trimmed by 6 bases and V by 3 bases; bases with no gene match: 6. The CDR3 DNA is TGTGCCAGCAGTTTGCGACAGGGGAGGCAGACCCAGTACTTC. Translation: CASSLRQGRQTQYF.

A word on this clone: A junction end diverges from the germline sequence, so it may reflect a read error. The rearrangement joins TRBV18 to TRBJ1-3; D is perhaps TRBD1 (5 bases). The CDR3 runs 17 residues. Germline lookup yields CDR1 KGHSH and CDR2 LQKENI. CDR3 coding DNA: TGTGCCGGCTCACCCAGCACCGGGGGTCTCTCTGGAAACACCATATATTTT. Translation gives CAGSPSTGGLSGNTIYF.

The chain joins TRBV10-3 to TRBJ1-2; no clear D. This CDR3 spans 13 amino acids. V gave up 0 bases and J gave up 7 bases, with 9 bases separating them. Germline-derived CDR1 and CDR2 are ENHRY and SYGVKD. As DNA, the CDR3 is TGTGCCATCAGTGAGTCGACTTCGGGTGGCTACACCTTC. This encodes CAISESTSGGYTF.

This clone was seen a few times. V usage is TRBV7-9 and J usage is TRBJ2-5; weak D call: TRBD2 (6 bases). Germline V gives CDR1 SEHNR, CDR2 FQNEAQ (reference sequence). This CDR3 contains 18 residues. Trimming stripped 2 bases from V and 4 bases from J, with 23 bases between. The CDR3 DNA is TGTGCCAGCAGCTTAACGGAGGGACGGGGCCTCCTCGGAGAGACCCAGTACTTC. It is translated as CASSLTEGRGLLGETQYF. Full variable domain (remainder filled in from reference TRBV7-9 and TRBJ2-5): DTGVSQNPRHKITKRGQNVTFRCDPISEHNRLYWYRQTLGQGPEFLTYFQNEAQLEKSRLLSDRFSAERPKGSFSTLEIQRTEQGDSAMYLCASSLTEGRGLLGETQYFGPGTRLLVL.

This clone was counted a few times. The chain carries TRBV11-3 and TRBJ1-4; TRBD1 matches 7 bases. There are 15 residues in the CDR3. From germline, CDR1 is SGHNT and CDR2 YENEEA. V dropped 5 bases and J dropped 5; count of bases not matched to a gene: 8. The CDR3 region has the DNA TGTGCCAGCAGCCAGAACAGGGGCGGGAATGAAAAACTGTTTTTT. It encodes CASSQNRGGNEKLFF. The whole variable domain, filled in from reference TRBV11-3 and TRBJ1-4, reads EAGVVQSPRYKIIEKKQPVAFWCNPISGHNTLYWYLQNLGQGPELLIRYENEEAVDDSQLPKDRFSAERLKGVDSTLKIQPAELGDSAVYLCASSQNRGGNEKLFFGSGTQLSVL.

This clone was observed a single time. The chain employs TRBV19 and TRBJ2-7; 7 bases line up with TRBD1. Germline-derived CDR1 and CDR2 are LNHDA and SQIVND (reference sequence). CDR3 length: 15 residues. V trimming: 9 bases; J trimming: 1 base; junction bases outside the gene matches: 12. The CDR3: CASSAGAGGSYEQYV. The CDR3 nucleotides read TGTGCCAGCAGTGCTGGGGCAGGGGGTTCCTACGAGCAGTACGTC.

The rearrangement joins TRBV4-3 to TRBJ1-1, with D possibly being TRBD1 (5 bases). Germline loops: CDR1 LGHNA, CDR2 YSLEER. V lost 5 bases and J 0 bases, leaving 16 bases between the germline ends. CDR3 size: 16 residues. For the CDR3, the DNA is TGCGCCAGCAGCTATAGATCAGGGAAGATGAACACTGAAGCTTTCTTT. It specifies CASSYRSGKMNTEAFF.

V and J are TRBV2 and TRBJ2-5; a weak D match, TRBD1 (6 bases). The V gene's germline CDR1 is SNHLY and CDR2 FYNNEI. The CDR3 runs 12 residues. V was shortened by 7 bases and J by 5 bases, with 11 bases between the two germline ends. The CDR3 loop is CASTTTGETQYF. In nucleotides, the CDR3 is TGTGCCAGCACAACTACAGGGGAGACCCAGTACTTC.

The CDR3 bases are TGTGCCAGCACCTTCGTGGACGGAGGACGTGAAAAACTGTTTTTT. This encodes CASTFVDGGREKLFF. V usage is TRBV28 and J usage is TRBJ1-4; D ambiguous. Germline-derived CDR1 and CDR2 are MDHEN and SYDVKM. V was trimmed by 7 bases and J by 7 bases, leaving 19 bases between them. This CDR3 comprises 15 residues. The whole variable domain, filled in from reference TRBV28 and TRBJ1-4, reads DVKVTQSSRYLVKRTGEKVFLECVQDMDHENMFWYRQDPGLGLRLIYFSYDVKMKEKGDIPEGYSVSREKKERFSLILESASTNQTSMYLCASTFVDGGREKLFFGSGTQLSVL.

V is TRBV7-8 and J is TRBJ2-3, with TRBD2 matching over 9 bases. Per the germline V gene, CDR1 is SGHVS and CDR2 is FQNEAQ. Losses at the gene ends were 4 bases for V and 2 bases for J; bases not matched to a gene: 10. The CDR3 loop spans 17 amino acids. The CDR3 bases are TGTGCCAGCAGCTCTCGGGTAGCGGGAGATACCACAGATACGCAGTATTTT. It yields the protein CASSSRVAGDTTDTQYF.

The V gene is TRBV28, the J gene TRBJ1-4; the D gene is possibly TRBD1 (6 bases). This CDR3 comprises 14 residues. V shed 3 bases and J shed 6 bases, with 11 bases lying between them. CDR1 and CDR2 from the germline V gene are MDHEN and SYDVKM. The CDR3 DNA follows: TGTGCCAGCAGTTTTCGGGCAGGGGATGAAAAACTGTTTTTT. Translated, it gives CASSFRAGDEKLFF.

This clone has just a few counts. The chain couples TRBV6-1 to TRBJ1-1; 8 bases line up with TRBD1. Germline V CDR1 and CDR2: MNHNS, SASEGT. This CDR3 is built from 14 residues. Trimming removed 10 bases from V and 5 bases from J; junction bases left unmatched: 12. The chain's CDR3 is CATSPVQGVTEAFF. The CDR3 DNA sequence: TGTGCCACCTCGCCCGTACAGGGGGTTACTGAAGCTTTCTTT.

The rearrangement joins TRBV11-2 to TRBJ2-7; TRBD1 agrees at 10 bases. Germline CDR1 SGHAT, CDR2 FQNNGV. CDR3 length: 18 amino acids. Trimming took 3 bases from V and 0 from J; bases not matched to a gene: 11. The CDR3 region is CASSFPGQGSYYSYEQYF. The DNA of the CDR3 is TGTGCCAGCAGCTTTCCGGGACAGGGGTCTTACTACTCCTACGAGCAGTACTTC.

V gene TRBV7-9 combines with J gene TRBJ2-1, with 8 bases identical to TRBD2. CDR3 length equals 16 residues. From germline, CDR1 is SEHNR and CDR2 FQNEAQ (reference sequence). V lost 5 bases and J lost 6; bases outside the gene matches: 12. CDR3 nucleotides: TGTGCCAGCAGCCAAGATCGCGGGGGGCTCGGCAATGAGCAGTTCTTC. Translating it yields CASSQDRGGLGNEQFF.

As regards this clone: This specimen includes other DNA sequences encoding the same CDR3. The chain links TRBV6-5 to TRBJ1-4; D might be TRBD1 (5 bases). V was trimmed by 5 bases and J by 8 bases, leaving 12 bases between them. This CDR3 region has 13 residues. Germline values: CDR1 MNHEY, CDR2 SVGAGI. The CDR3 protein is CASSTRDREKLFF. CDR3 coding DNA: TGTGCCAGCAGTACCAGGGACCGGGAAAAACTGTTTTTT.

The V and J genes are TRBV7-2 and TRBJ1-3; D gene uncertain. V was trimmed by 1 base and J by 4 bases, leaving 5 bases between them. The CDR3 extends over 13 amino acids. Looked up from germline, CDR1 is SGHTA and CDR2 is FQGNSA. CDR3 sequence (DNA): TGTGCCAGCAGCTTAGGTTACGGAAACACCATATATTTT. The encoded protein is CASSLGYGNTIYF.

This rearrangement joins TRBV6-5 to TRBJ1-1; no clear D. Germline V gives CDR1 MNHEY, CDR2 SVGAGI. Trimming removed 6 bases at V and 2 bases at J, with 13 bases between. This CDR3 comprises 14 residues. The CDR3 region is CASSFRRPNTEAFF. For the CDR3, the DNA is TGTGCCAGCAGCTTCAGGCGGCCCAACACTGAAGCTTTCTTT.

J is TRBJ1-3 and V is TRBV5-4; unclear D gene. Trimming left V 3 bases short and J 2 bases short, with 6 bases between. The CDR3 totals 13 residues. Germline CDR1 reads SGHNT; CDR2 reads YYREEE (reference sequence). The chain's CDR3 is CASSWRTGNTIYF. The CDR3 DNA reads TGTGCCAGCAGCTGGAGGACTGGAAACACCATATATTTT.

The chain couples TRBV14 to TRBJ2-7, with a tentative D call TRBD2 (5 bases). There are 13 residues in the CDR3. V was clipped by 1 base and J by 7 bases, with 11 bases between them. In germline, CDR1 is SGHDN, CDR2 FVKESK. The CDR3 reads CASSQVGRREQYF. DNA of the CDR3: TGTGCCAGCAGCCAAGTCGGACGGAGGGAGCAGTACTTC.

The J gene is TRBJ2-7, the V gene TRBV19; 7 bases match TRBD1. The CDR3 is 14 amino acids. Germline V gene data show CDR1 as LNHDA and CDR2 as SQIVND (reference sequence). With 3 bases clipped from V and 2 bases from J, the junction kept 4 bases outside the gene matches. The DNA of the CDR3 is TGTGCCAGTAGTATTAGGGACAGCGCCTACGAGCAGTACTTC. Residues: CASSIRDSAYEQYF.

The chain couples TRBV7-5 to TRBJ1-2; whether TRBD1, the table's D call, matches the DNA was not checked. TRBV7-5 is a pseudogene. CDR3 length: 16 amino acids. This chain's CDR3 is CASSLKDREANYGYTF. In DNA, the CDR3 is TGTGCCAGCAGCCTTAAGGACAGGGAGGCTAACTATGGCTACACCTTC.